A selection of T cell receptor beta chains follows, all from one sample in a study of a mutant IDH1 vaccine in newly diagnosed glioma. Clones were read by immunoSEQ multiplex PCR, and TCRdb kept only the in-frame ones, dropping some. This repertoire shows roughly 76,000 clones, roughly 85% found once; its top ten account for under 2.5%. Their target antigens are unknown. Here the sequenced sample was PBMCs, taken from a glioma patient whose treatment included an IDH1 peptide vaccine. The receptors come from a man younger than 45 with glioma. Some clones in this sample may be carry-over from other donors' samples. The CDR3 runs from the conserved cysteine through the conserved F or W. The order of the fields is J gene, CDR3 length, D gene, V gene, CDR3 protein. The D gene is left open where the match is weak.

TRBJ2-7 13 TRBD1 TRBV5-4 CASSSDRAEEQYF
TRBJ2-3 17 TRBD2 TRBV4-1 CASSQGLAGGQKDTQYF
TRBJ2-3 13 NA TRBV11-3 CASSLESEDTQYF
TRBJ2-7 14 TRBD1 TRBV2 CASSPGTGSYEQYF
TRBJ2-5 14 NA TRBV5-1 CASSRTGVQETQYF
TRBJ1-1 14 NA TRBV7-2 CASSFTQGDTEAFF
TRBJ1-2 13 NA TRBV15 CATSRGAAYGYTF
TRBJ1-3 15 TRBD1 TRBV4-3 CASSPQGASGNTIYF
TRBJ2-7 14 TRBD1 TRBV27 CASSSLDRVDEQYF
TRBJ2-3 16 TRBD2 TRBV9 CASSVPSGHSTDTQYF
TRBJ1-5 13 NA TRBV19 CASSVSKNQPQHF
TRBJ2-3 17 TRBD2 TRBV15 CATSRDGGTYPSNTQYF
TRBJ1-5 16 NA TRBV21-1 CASSFRQGAGNQPQHF
TRBJ2-5 12 NA TRBV7-3 CAEASQWETQYF
TRBJ2-2 12 NA TRBV6-6 CASRASIGELFF
TRBJ2-3 16 TRBD1 TRBV7-2 CASSFAGTGSADTQYF
TRBJ1-5 14 NA TRBV6-1 CASSYLLVDQPQHF
TRBJ1-5 14 TRBD1 TRBV28 CASSWDRFNQPQHF
TRBJ2-1 16 NA TRBV21-1 CASSKVQGGRENEQFF
TRBJ1-2 13 NA TRBV7-2 CASSYDRQDGYTF
TRBJ1-1 17 TRBD1 TRBV5-4 CASRIEGQGGMNTEAFF
TRBJ1-1 12 TRBD1 TRBV6-5 CASSPDRVEAFF
TRBJ2-5 15 TRBD1 TRBV7-9 CASSLVYRGSETQYF